A selection of T cell receptor beta chains follows, all from one sample in a study of T-cell reconstitution after alpha-beta-depleted transplantation in children. In TCRdb, the PCR reads were re-called with MiXCR into one record per CDR3 protein. The sample includes 540,000 or so distinct CDR3 sequences, roughly 24% of them seen just once. The source was PBMCs, mostly from graft donor cells, collected 360 days after TCRalphabeta/CD19-depleted stem cell transplant. The receptors come from a boy in the first two years of life who had a stem cell transplant for acute myeloid leukemia, so the T cells may come from the graft donor. Each CDR3 is given with its conserved first and last residue. Fields, in order: CDR3 protein, clone size, V gene, J gene. The listing skips clone size in some rows; elsewhere it reads once, few, many or a size class.

CASTVSRDLLF	-	TRBV12-3/TRBV12-4	TRBJ2-1
CASSLRPGGRADTQYF	-	TRBV5-4	TRBJ2-3
CASSLDRRAVGELFF	few	TRBV11-2	TRBJ2-2
CSARDFWLGTGGETQYF	many	TRBV20-1	TRBJ2-5
CASSLGWLQEETQYF	-	TRBV11-2	TRBJ2-5
CASTSPGTYFSGANVLTF	few	TRBV12-3/TRBV12-4	TRBJ2-6
CASSLVPQGVSYNEQFF	few	TRBV7-2	TRBJ2-1
CASTLGPYGYTF	-	TRBV12-3/TRBV12-4	TRBJ1-2
CASRIQGDTGELFF	many	TRBV10-2	TRBJ2-2
CSARDGPDRMTGELFF	-	TRBV20-1	TRBJ2-2
CASTNRGARYGYTF	-	TRBV7-9	TRBJ1-2
CSARDLSGGAWNEQFF	-	TRBV20-1	TRBJ2-1
CASSHEGEQPQHF	few	TRBV12-3/TRBV12-4	TRBJ1-5
CASSLSGGSNEQFF	many	TRBV12-3/TRBV12-4	TRBJ2-1
CASSAGRGNSPLHF	-	TRBV6-1	TRBJ1-6
CASSLGSVQYF	-	TRBV7-2	TRBJ2-4
CASRTRGISGTDTQYF	many	TRBV6-1	TRBJ2-3
CASNPGTGNSYEQYF	many	TRBV30	TRBJ2-7
CASSFGLAGSTSTDTQYF	-	TRBV11-1	TRBJ2-3
CASSLGGSYNEQFF	many	TRBV5-1	TRBJ2-1
CAISDDPVYRLEETQYF	-	TRBV10-3	TRBJ2-5
CSVVGQEEGQPQHF	few	TRBV29-1	TRBJ1-5
CSARDPGQGTDTQYF	many	TRBV20-1	TRBJ2-3
CASNARQGHYEQYF	few	TRBV6-1	TRBJ2-7
CASSFGGLIYNEQFF	-	TRBV5-1	TRBJ2-1
CSVDLGQYYGYTF	many	TRBV29-1	TRBJ1-2
CASSVDGGLQETQYF	many	TRBV9	TRBJ2-5
CATSDPTGATGDEQFF	-	TRBV24-1	TRBJ2-1
CASSFGPYEQFF	-	TRBV7-2	TRBJ2-1
CASRAGTALGGYTF	-	TRBV25-1	TRBJ1-2
CASSQDLNKFGTQYF	-	TRBV4-3	TRBJ2-5
CSARDSLAGQGASLQETQYF	many	TRBV20-1	TRBJ2-5
CASSWKEEVTEAFF	-	TRBV12-3/TRBV12-4	TRBJ1-1